These 30 T cell receptor beta chains were sequenced from one sample in a study of tumor-infiltrating lymphocytes in primary liver carcinoma. Co-extracting RNA and DNA was done with about 17-30 mg of unsorted bulk tissue as input. Constant-region priming of around 500 ng total RNA yielded TCR beta cDNA. What produced the TCR beta libraries was three nested multiplex PCR rounds using slightly modified ARM-PCR. With TRBV1-TRBV30 forward primers and a C-beta reverse primer, the first two PCR rounds were run for nine to eleven cycles each. TCRdb reprocessed the multiplex PCR reads via MiXCR and lists one record per CDR3 protein. Of 65,000 to 80,000 distinct CDR3 sequences in the sample, 60% to 75% were seen once. The sequenced sample was liver tumor tissue from sampling region 4. Subset: tumor region T4, right-lateral pole. Source of these receptors: a man between 40 and 49 years old with primary liver carcinoma and hepatitis B virus infection.

The chain employs TRBV29-1 and TRBJ1-1; D is ambiguous. With 0 bases removed from V and 13 bases from J, the gap between germline ends came to 9 bases. The CDR3 has 10 amino acids. Germline CDR1 SQVTM, CDR2 ANQGSEA. CDR3 nucleotides: TGCAGCGTTGAAGAGGGGAAGGTTTTCTTT. Translation gives CSVEEGKVFF. Full variable domain (rest looked up from reference TRBV29-1 and TRBJ1-1): SAVISQKPSRDICQRGTSLTIQCQVDSQVTMMFWYRQQPGQSLTLIATANQGSEATYESGFVIDKFPISRPNLTFSTLTVSNMSPEDSSIYLCSVEEGKVFFGQGTRLTVV.

In this sample, this clonotype turned up many times. The chain joins TRBV7-9 to TRBJ2-7; 8 nucleotides agree with TRBD1. Germline assignment: CDR1 SEHNR and CDR2 FQNEAQ (reference sequence). V lost 6 bases, J lost 3 bases, and 7 bases stayed unmatched. The CDR3 loop spans 14 amino acids. The DNA of the CDR3 is TGTGCCAGCAGTCTCACAGGGGGTGGCTACGAGCAGTACTTC. Translating gives CASSLTGGGYEQYF.

Points on this clonotype: A much larger clone lies one base from this, so it may be a read error. V usage is TRBV7-8 and J usage is TRBJ2-7, with D tentatively TRBD1 (6 bases). The germline V gene encodes CDR1 SGHVS and CDR2 FQNEAQ. The CDR3 runs to 16 residues. CDR3 region: CTSSSGSGTLTYEQYF. The CDR3 bases are TGTACCAGCAGCTCAGGCTCCGGGACACTTACCTACGAGCAGTACTTC.

A remark on this clonotype: The junction departs from the called germline gene at one end, perhaps through a read error. The chain joins TRBV30 to TRBJ2-7, with 7 bases fitting TRBD2. The V gene's germline CDR1 is GTSNPN and CDR2 SVGIG (reference sequence). This CDR3 spans 13 amino acids. CDR3 nucleotide sequence: TGTGCCTGGAGGGGCGGGAGCTCCTACGAGCCGTACTTC. Translated, it gives CAWRGGSSYEPYF.

The chain has TRBV11-1 and TRBJ2-7, with 8 bases matching TRBD1. The germline gives CDR1 SGHAT, CDR2 FQDESV (reference sequence). The V segment lost 2 bases and the J segment 10 bases; nucleotides outside the gene matches: 7. The CDR3 totals 13 residues. As DNA, the CDR3 is TGTGCCAGCAGCTTATGGACAGGGAACTATCAGTACTTC. Translation: CASSLWTGNYQYF.

A remark on this clonotype: Without the conserved terminal phenylalanine or tryptophan, this CDR3 likely stems from a read error. It is unclear where the CDR3 begins or ends on the DNA, so no DNA is shown, and the CDR3 is as TCRdb lists it. This rearrangement joins TRBV5-4 to TRBJ1-1. Germline loops: CDR1 SGHNT, CDR2 YYREEE (reference sequence). The CDR3 adds up to 15 amino acids, both ends counted. CDR3 residues: CASSLAGALGTEAFL.

Turning to this clonotype: Just one base apart from a much larger clone, this may be a read error. This chain links TRBV10-2 with TRBJ2-2, with TRBD2 matching over 10 bases. The CDR3 contains 19 residues. Per the germline V gene, CDR1 is WSHSY and CDR2 is SAAADI. Trimming removed 4 bases from V and 0 bases from J; junction bases left unmatched: 11. The CDR3 is CASSGPGLASLPNTGELFF. The CDR3 DNA reads TGCGCCAGCAGTGGCCCGGGACTAGCGAGCCTTCCGAACACCGGGGAGCTGTTTTTT.

On this clonotype: A read error may produce the germline difference seen at one junction end. The V and J genes are TRBV6-1 and TRBJ2-3, with 8 bases fitting TRBD2. Germline CDR1 reads MNHNS; CDR2 reads SASEGT. The CDR3 sequence is 18 residues long. CDR3: CASSEPASGLYSTDTHHF. The CDR3 DNA reads as TGTGCCAGCAGTGAACCAGCTAGCGGGCTGTATAGCACAGATACGCATCATTTT.

About this clonotype: Its ends do not fully match the called genes, so a read error is possible. The chain couples TRBV5-4 to TRBJ2-1, with D possibly matching TRBD1 (6 bases). The germline CDR1 and CDR2 sequences are SGHNT and YYREEE (reference sequence). CDR3 size: 17 residues. The CDR3 coding sequence is TGTGCCAGCACCCGTGGGGGCACCGGCCGCGCGACCGATGAGCACTTCTTC. Residues: CASTRGGTGRATDEHFF.

The count of this clonotype is one. Since the CDR3 does not end with the conserved phenylalanine or tryptophan, this likely comes from a read error. The chain joins TRBV11-1 to TRBJ2-4, with 10 bases lining up with TRBD2. CDR1 is SGHAT, CDR2 FQDESV, per germline (reference sequence). This CDR3 is built from 17 residues. The CDR3 protein is CASSFPGASGSKKIQYS. The CDR3 coding sequence is TGTGCCAGCAGCTTTCCCGGGGCTAGCGGGAGCAAAAAGATTCAGTACTCC.

The table lists this clonotype with a few counts. J is TRBJ2-5 and V is TRBV18; D is undetermined. Germline lookup yields CDR1 KGHSH and CDR2 LQKENI. V was trimmed by 2 bases and J by 5 bases, leaving 3 bases between them. The CDR3 has 11 residues. The CDR3 bases are TGTGCCAGCTCACCAAGGGAGACCCAGTACTTC. Its translation: CASSPRETQYF.

Turning to this clonotype: A read error is likely, as this CDR3 ends without the conserved phenylalanine or tryptophan. J is TRBJ2-3 and V is TRBV4-1, with D possibly being TRBD2 (5 bases). V lost 3 bases to trimming and J lost 0 bases, with 16 bases between them. This CDR3 comprises 17 residues. Germline loops: CDR1 MGHRA, CDR2 YSYEKL. The CDR3 region has the DNA TGCGCCAGCAGCCAGGGGTGGAGGCGGGTAAGCACAGATACGCAGTATTCT. As protein: CASSQGWRRVSTDTQYS.

The V gene is TRBV5-4, the J gene TRBJ2-1, with a weak D call TRBD2 (5 bases). The germline V and J ends were trimmed by 4 bases and 4 bases, with 15 bases remaining between them. CDR1 is SGHNT, CDR2 YYREEE, per germline (reference sequence). The CDR3 extends over 15 amino acids. CDR3: CASSDRPTGYNEQFF. DNA for the CDR3: TGTGCCAGCAGCGATCGGCCAACGGGGTACAATGAGCAGTTCTTC.

This clonotype has at least ten counts. In nucleotides, the CDR3 is TGTGCCAGCAGTGTGGAGAGCGGGAGGGGCTACGAGCAGTACTTC. Amino acid sequence: CASSVESGRGYEQYF. V is TRBV2 and J is TRBJ2-7; 10 nucleotides match TRBD2. Germline CDR1 is SNHLY and CDR2 is FYNNEI. This CDR3 region has 15 residues. J lost 3 bases, V lost 4 bases, and 6 bases had no gene match.

This chain connects TRBV11-2 to TRBJ1-3; D gene ambiguous. The CDR3 sequence is 14 residues long. V was clipped by 1 base and J by 4 bases, with 8 bases between them. The germline V gene encodes CDR1 SGHAT and CDR2 FQNNGV. CDR3 loop: CASSLGTRGNTIYF. The CDR3, as DNA: TGTGCCAGCAGCTTAGGGACCCGCGGAAACACCATATATTTT. Complete variable domain (other parts from reference TRBV11-2 and TRBJ1-3): EAGVAQSPRYKIIEKRQSVAFWCNPISGHATLYWYQQILGQGPKLLIQFQNNGVVDDSQLPKDRFSAERLKGVDSTLKIQPAKLEDSAVYLCASSLGTRGNTIYFGEGSWLTVV.

Note on this clonotype: This may stem from a read error, because a much larger clone lies one nucleotide away. The chain employs TRBV28 and TRBJ1-5; D is possibly TRBD1 (6 bases). The CDR3 covers 14 residues. Germline CDR1 MDHEN, CDR2 SYDVKM. CDR3 sequence (DNA): TGTGACAGCAGTCTCCGACAGGTATATCAGCCCCAGCATTTT. This gives the protein CDSSLRQVYQPQHF. The variable domain in full, with the rest retrieved from reference TRBV28 and TRBJ1-5, is DVKVTQSSRYLVKRTGEKVFLECVQDMDHENMFWYRQDPGLGLRLIYFSYDVKMKEKGDIPEGYSVSREKKERFSLILESASTNQTSMYLCDSSLRQVYQPQHFGDGTRLSIL.

A remark on this clonotype: Compared with germline, one end of the junction differs, possibly owing to a read error. V gene TRBV6-1 combines with J gene TRBJ2-4, with D hard to call. CDR1 is MNHNS and CDR2 is SASEGT in the germline V gene. The CDR3 runs to 11 residues. The CDR3 bases are TGTGCCAGTAGTGCGACTGACATTCAGTACTTC. The encoded protein is CASSATDIQYF.

For this clonotype: A read error may produce the germline difference seen at one junction end. The chain couples TRBV11-2 to TRBJ1-6; D not certain. The CDR3 consists of 16 residues. Germline values: CDR1 SGHAT, CDR2 FQNNGV. For the CDR3, the DNA is TGTTCCAGCAGCCCCTGGGCAGGCTTACTTATTTCACCCCTCCACTTT. Translation gives CSSSPWAGLLISPLHF.

In the case of this clonotype: A read error is likely, as this CDR3 ends without the conserved phenylalanine or tryptophan. The CDR3 is CASSLDGGLGETQYL. DNA for the CDR3: TGTGCCAGCAGCTTGGACGGGGGGCTAGGGGAGACCCAGTACCTC. The chain links TRBV5-4 to TRBJ2-5; maybe TRBD2 (7 bases). The V end lost 0 bases, the J end lost 5 bases, and 14 bases lay between the germline ends. The length of the CDR3 is 15 residues. Germline V gives CDR1 SGHNT, CDR2 YYREEE (reference sequence).

Regarding this clonotype: One base away lies a much larger clone, so this may be a sequencing read error. The gene calls are TRBV7-9 and TRBJ2-7; no clear D gene. Per the germline V gene, CDR1 is SEHNR and CDR2 is FQNEAQ (reference sequence). This CDR3 comprises 12 residues. CDR3 amino acids: CTSSLVDKEQYF. CDR3 nucleotides: TGTACCAGCAGCTTAGTTGACAAGGAGCAGTACTTC.

This clonotype has a count of ten or more. The chain recombines TRBV29-1 with TRBJ2-3; 9 nucleotides agree with TRBD2. Looked up from germline, CDR1 is SQVTM and CDR2 is ANQGSEA. The trim removed 4 bases at V and 2 bases at J, leaving 7 bases unmatched. There are 15 residues in the CDR3. The CDR3 region is CSVGLAERLTDTQYF. CDR3 coding DNA: TGCAGCGTTGGACTAGCGGAGAGACTCACAGATACGCAGTATTTT.

A word on this clonotype: Since no conserved phenylalanine or tryptophan closes the CDR3, a read error is the likely cause. The chain joins TRBV5-4 to TRBJ2-1; unclear D gene. Looked up from germline, CDR1 is SGHNT and CDR2 is YYREEE (reference sequence). The CDR3 totals 15 residues. Trimming took off 4 bases at V and 0 bases at J, with 11 bases between the two ends. The CDR3 here is CASSAGYSSYNEQFL. In DNA, the CDR3 is TGTGCCAGCAGCGCCGGTTATAGCTCCTACAATGAGCAGTTCCTC.

As to this clonotype: Likely a read error: the CDR3 ends without its conserved phenylalanine or tryptophan. Because the CDR3's place on the DNA is in doubt, the DNA is left out and the CDR3 is given as listed by TCRdb. The gene calls are TRBV7-8 and TRBJ1-1; the table's D call, TRBD1, has no DNA check behind it. The CDR3 adds up to 15 amino acids, both ends counted. Germline-derived CDR1 and CDR2 are SGHVS and FQNEAQ. CDR3 residues: CASSQGGGRGTEALL.

In this sample, this clonotype turned up many times. This chain joins TRBV7-9 and TRBJ2-7; D might be TRBD1 (6 bases). Deletions cut 5 bases from V and 0 bases from J, with 8 bases between. The CDR3 loop spans 13 amino acids. Per germline, CDR1 SEHNR and CDR2 FQNEAQ (reference sequence). Written as DNA, the CDR3 is TGTGCCAGCAGCCGGGACACCTCCTACGAGCAGTACTTC. Translation: CASSRDTSYEQYF.

This clonotype has ten or more counts. The genes are TRBV7-9 and TRBJ1-5, with D tentatively TRBD1 (5 bases). The germline gives CDR1 SEHNR, CDR2 FQNEAQ (reference sequence). V shed 5 bases and J shed 6 bases, with 8 bases lying between them. This CDR3 is 12 amino acids long. This chain's CDR3 is CASSLGPQPQHF. The CDR3 region has the DNA TGTGCCAGCAGCCTGGGGCCTCAGCCCCAGCATTTT.

This clonotype was detected ten times or more. The rearrangement joins TRBV7-8 to TRBJ2-1; possibly TRBD1 or TRBD2 for D (5 bases each). Germline V gene sequence: CDR1 SGHVS, CDR2 FQNEAQ. Trimming cost V 0 bases and J 6 bases, with 9 bases left between them. The CDR3 totals 14 residues. The CDR3 bases are TGTGCCAGCAGCTTAGCGCAGGGAGCCAATGAGCAGTTCTTC. It encodes CASSLAQGANEQFF.

This chain joins TRBV30 and TRBJ2-3; 10 bases agree with TRBD2. CDR3 length: 14 residues. Germline lookup yields CDR1 GTSNPN and CDR2 SVGIG (reference sequence). The CDR3 loop reads CGAGASGSAGTQYF. The DNA of the CDR3 is TGTGGTGCCGGCGCTAGCGGGAGTGCAGGTACGCAGTATTTT.

The V gene is TRBV29-1, the J gene TRBJ1-3; TRBD1 might be the D (5 bases). Germline CDR1 is SQVTM and CDR2 is ANQGSEA. V dropped 3 bases and J dropped 4 bases, with 13 bases sitting between them. This CDR3 region has 14 residues. The CDR3 bases are TGCAGCGTTGATGGAGCACAGGACGGAAACACCATATATTTT. Translating it yields CSVDGAQDGNTIYF.

This clonotype was seen ten or more times. The chain carries TRBV7-9 and TRBJ2-3; 9 bases are a match to TRBD1. This CDR3 is 17 amino acids long. The V segment lost 5 bases and the J segment 7 bases; nucleotides outside the gene matches: 16. Germline assignment: CDR1 SEHNR and CDR2 FQNEAQ (reference sequence). CDR3 region: CASSRASGTGNSYTQYF. CDR3 sequence (DNA): TGTGCCAGCAGCCGAGCGTCAGGGACAGGGAATTCTTATACGCAGTATTTT.

Comment on this clonotype: Its ends do not fully match the called genes, so a read error is possible. The rearrangement uses TRBV11-1 and TRBJ2-2; D is tentatively TRBD1 or TRBD2 (5 bases each). CDR1 SGHAT and CDR2 FQDESV come from the germline V gene (reference sequence). CDR3 length equals 13 residues. The CDR3 loop reads CASSLGLFRELFF. The CDR3 nucleotides read TGTGCCAGCAGCTTAGGACTATTCAGGGAGCTGTTTTTC.